Listed below are T cell receptor beta chains from one sample, sequenced in a study of shared clonotypes between healthy human individuals. Profiled with immunoSEQ multiplex PCR; TCRdb holds only in-frame clones, not every one. The sample consists of millions of clones, roughly 92% of them appearing once. The sequencing sample was made of naive CD4+ T cells sorted from blood. The receptors were sampled from a young man in good health. Each CDR3 is given with its conserved first and last residue.

v_call: TRBV7-2; j_call: TRBJ2-7; cdr3_aa: CASSPGTRLGQYF
v_call: TRBV21-1; j_call: TRBJ2-7; cdr3_aa: CASSKGVMREGQRNEQYF
v_call: TRBV30; j_call: TRBJ1-5; cdr3_aa: CAWTEDRAVNQPQHF
v_call: TRBV5-1; j_call: TRBJ1-4; cdr3_aa: CASAGSGGTNEKLFF
v_call: TRBV6-6; j_call: TRBJ2-5; cdr3_aa: CASSTPRGLKETQYF
v_call: TRBV27; j_call: TRBJ2-7; cdr3_aa: CASRRTGIINEQYF
v_call: TRBV10-1; j_call: TRBJ2-1; cdr3_aa: CASSESWTSDEQFF
v_call: TRBV5-1; j_call: TRBJ2-5; cdr3_aa: CASSLGIAGGSQETQYF
v_call: TRBV7-2; j_call: TRBJ2-2; cdr3_aa: CASSLGTTSTGELFF
v_call: TRBV27; j_call: TRBJ1-2; cdr3_aa: CASSRTGTGRPGYTF
v_call: TRBV4-1; j_call: TRBJ1-3; cdr3_aa: CASSLNRAGNTIYF
v_call: TRBV27; j_call: TRBJ1-2; cdr3_aa: CASSRGAHYGYTF
v_call: TRBV6-1; j_call: TRBJ2-2; cdr3_aa: CASSELSSRNTGELFF
v_call: TRBV2; j_call: TRBJ1-2; cdr3_aa: CAIRNWGATNYGYTF
v_call: TRBV5-1; j_call: TRBJ2-1; cdr3_aa: CASSLQGLPDEQFF
v_call: TRBV2; j_call: TRBJ2-3; cdr3_aa: CASLYGLALSTDTQYF
v_call: TRBV28; j_call: TRBJ1-1; cdr3_aa: CASREYGQGTSTEAFF
v_call: TRBV6-1; j_call: TRBJ2-5; cdr3_aa: CASSVEEKVETQYF
v_call: TRBV7-3; j_call: TRBJ2-4; cdr3_aa: CASSSTRGQGGSKNIQYF
v_call: TRBV6-5; j_call: TRBJ1-1; cdr3_aa: CASSSSTNTEAFF
v_call: TRBV29-1; j_call: TRBJ2-5; cdr3_aa: CSVGGSPETQYF
v_call: TRBV19; j_call: TRBJ2-5; cdr3_aa: CASSPGTPTFQETQYF